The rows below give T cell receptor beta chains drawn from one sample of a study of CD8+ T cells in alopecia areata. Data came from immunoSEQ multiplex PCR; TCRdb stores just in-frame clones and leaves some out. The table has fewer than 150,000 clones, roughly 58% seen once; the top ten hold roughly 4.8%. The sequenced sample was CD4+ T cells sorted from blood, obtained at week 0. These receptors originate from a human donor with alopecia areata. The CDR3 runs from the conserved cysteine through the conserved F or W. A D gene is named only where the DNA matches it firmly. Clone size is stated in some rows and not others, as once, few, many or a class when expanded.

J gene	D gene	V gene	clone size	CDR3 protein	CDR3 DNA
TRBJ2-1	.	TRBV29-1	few	CSVDSNYNEQFF	TGCAGCGTCGACAGTAACTACAATGAGCAGTTCTTC
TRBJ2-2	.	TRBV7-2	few	CASSSFGTGELFF	TGTGCCAGCAGCAGCTTTGGCACCGGGGAGCTGTTTTTT
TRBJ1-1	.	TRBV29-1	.	CSVAGTSNTEAFF	TGCAGCGTTGCGGGGACATCGAACACTGAAGCTTTCTTT
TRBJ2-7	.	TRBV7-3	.	CASSLDGRGAYEQYF	TGTGCCAGCAGCCTCGACGGGCGGGGCGCCTACGAGCAGTACTTC
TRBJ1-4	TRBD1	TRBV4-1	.	CASSQQHRGREKLFF	TGCGCCAGCAGCCAACAACACAGGGGGCGAGAAAAACTGTTTTTT
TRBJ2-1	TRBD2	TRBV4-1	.	CASSPNGVAGGRREQFF	TGCGCCAGCAGCCCGAACGGAGTGGCGGGGGGGCGGCGGGAGCAGTTCTTC
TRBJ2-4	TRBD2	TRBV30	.	CAWSVSTLAGGSYF	TGTGCCTGGAGTGTCTCCACCCTAGCGGGAGGATCCTACTTC
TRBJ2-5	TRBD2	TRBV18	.	CASSPRLAAQETQYF	TGTGCCAGCTCACCCCGACTAGCGGCTCAAGAGACCCAGTACTTC
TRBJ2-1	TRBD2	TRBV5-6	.	CASSFGLAGGNEQFF	TGTGCCAGCAGCTTCGGACTAGCGGGAGGCAATGAGCAGTTCTTC
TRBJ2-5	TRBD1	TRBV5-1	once	CASSRDRGQRETQYF	TGCGCCAGCAGCAGGGACAGGGGACAGAGGGAGACCCAGTACTTC
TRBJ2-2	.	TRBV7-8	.	CASSHRVPTGELFF	TGTGCCAGCAGCCACAGGGTGCCCACCGGGGAGCTGTTTTTT
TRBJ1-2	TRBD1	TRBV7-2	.	CASSLHTGDYGYTF	TGTGCCAGCAGCCTCCACACAGGGGACTATGGCTACACCTTC
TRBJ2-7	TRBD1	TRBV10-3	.	CAIRSGTGFYEQYF	TGTGCCATCAGATCCGGGACAGGATTTTACGAGCAGTACTTC
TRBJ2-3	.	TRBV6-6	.	CASSAFGRDVADTQYF	TGTGCCAGCAGTGCCTTTGGGCGGGACGTGGCAGATACGCAGTATTTT
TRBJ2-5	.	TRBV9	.	CASSPPLGRGRGAQETQYF	TGTGCCAGCAGCCCCCCCTTGGGGAGGGGGAGGGGGGCCCAAGAGACCCAGTACTTC
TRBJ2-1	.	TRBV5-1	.	CASSLKTESSYNEQFF	TGCGCCAGCAGCTTGAAAACGGAGAGCTCCTACAATGAGCAGTTCTTC
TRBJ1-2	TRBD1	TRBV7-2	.	CASSLETGGRYGYTF	TGTGCCAGCAGCTTAGAGACAGGGGGTCGTTATGGCTACACCTTC
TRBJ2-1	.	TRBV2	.	CASSPSLGHAEQFF	TGTGCCAGCAGCCCGTCTTTAGGGCACGCTGAGCAGTTCTTC
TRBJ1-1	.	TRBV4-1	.	CASSQDHRVTEAFF	TGCGCCAGCAGCCAAGATCACAGGGTAACTGAAGCTTTCTTT
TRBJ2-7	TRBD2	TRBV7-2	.	CASSRSGGAADEQYF	TGTGCCAGCAGCAGGAGCGGGGGGGCGGCGGACGAGCAGTACTTC
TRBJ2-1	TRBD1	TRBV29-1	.	CSVSTGTAYNEQFF	TGCAGCGTTTCTACCGGGACAGCCTACAATGAGCAGTTCTTC
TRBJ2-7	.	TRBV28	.	CASSPPDLYEQYF	TGTGCCAGCAGTCCCCCGGACCTCTACGAGCAGTACTTC
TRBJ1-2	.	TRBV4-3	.	CASSQVPRADGYTF	TGCGCCAGCAGCCAAGTTCCCAGGGCAGATGGCTACACCTTC
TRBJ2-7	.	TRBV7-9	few	CASSLVRGGLPYEQYF	TGTGCCAGCAGCTTAGTTAGGGGGGGCTTGCCCTACGAGCAGTACTTC
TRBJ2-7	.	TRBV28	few	CASSTKSSEQYF	TGTGCCAGCAGTACAAAATCCAGCGAGCAGTACTTC
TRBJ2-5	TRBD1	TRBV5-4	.	CASSAKIGQGLETQYF	TGTGCCAGCAGCGCAAAGATAGGACAGGGGCTGGAGACCCAGTACTTC
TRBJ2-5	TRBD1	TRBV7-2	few	CASSLGQGETQYF	TGTGCCAGCAGCTTAGGACAGGGGGAGACCCAGTACTTC
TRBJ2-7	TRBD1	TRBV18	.	CASSPFRDSSYEQYF	TGTGCCAGCTCACCTTTCCGGGACAGCTCCTACGAGCAGTACTTC
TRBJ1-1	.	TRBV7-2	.	CASRLELEAFF	TGTGCCAGCAGGTTAGAACTTGAAGCTTTCTTT
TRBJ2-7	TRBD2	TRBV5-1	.	CASSFGAGVSVEQYF	TGCGCCAGCAGCTTCGGAGCGGGAGTTTCCGTCGAGCAGTACTTC
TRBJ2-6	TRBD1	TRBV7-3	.	CASSLMGQGSSGANVLTF	TGTGCCAGCAGCTTAATGGGACAGGGGTCGTCTGGGGCCAACGTCCTGACTTTC
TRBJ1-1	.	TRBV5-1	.	CASSMGTDNTEAFF	TGCGCCAGCAGCATGGGGACCGACAACACTGAAGCTTTCTTT
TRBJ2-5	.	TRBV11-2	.	CASSLAPAETQYF	TGTGCCAGCAGCTTAGCCCCAGCAGAGACCCAGTACTTC
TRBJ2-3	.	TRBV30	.	CAWSVSGASRNTQYF	TGTGCCTGGAGTGTATCGGGAGCGTCCCGGAATACGCAGTATTTT
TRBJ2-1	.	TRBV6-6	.	CASRVVEGGSYNEQFF	TGTGCCAGCAGGGTAGTTGAGGGAGGCTCCTACAATGAGCAGTTCTTC
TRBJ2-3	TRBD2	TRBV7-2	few	CASSLAPWTSGMITQYF	TGTGCCAGCAGCTTAGCCCCATGGACTAGCGGGATGATAACGCAGTATTTT
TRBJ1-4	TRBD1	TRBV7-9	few	CASSWGQGGEKLFF	TGTGCCAGCAGCTGGGGACAGGGTGGAGAAAAACTGTTTTTT
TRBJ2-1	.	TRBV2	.	CASGRLISYNEQFF	TGTGCCAGCGGGCGATTGATCTCCTACAATGAGCAGTTCTTC
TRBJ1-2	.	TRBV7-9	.	CASSSPEGFGYGYTF	TGTGCCAGCAGCTCCCCTGAGGGTTTTGGATATGGCTACACCTTC
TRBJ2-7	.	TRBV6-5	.	CASAGGYEQYF	TGTGCCAGCGCCGGGGGTTACGAGCAGTACTTC
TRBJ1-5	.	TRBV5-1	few	CASRPGLGNQPQHF	TGCGCCAGCAGACCCGGACTAGGCAATCAGCCCCAGCATTTT
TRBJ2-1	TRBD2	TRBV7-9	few	CAGALAASYNEQFF	TGTGCCGGGGCGCTAGCGGCCTCCTACAATGAGCAGTTCTTC
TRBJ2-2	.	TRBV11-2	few	CASRLGSPTGELFF	TGTGCCAGCCGCCTGGGCTCTCCCACCGGGGAGCTGTTTTTT
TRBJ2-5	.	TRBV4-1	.	CASSQLAGDKETQYF	TGCGCCAGCAGCCAACTCGCGGGCGATAAAGAGACCCAGTACTTC
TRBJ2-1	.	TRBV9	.	CASSVAGDAYNEQFF	TGTGCCAGCAGCGTAGCGGGGGACGCCTACAATGAGCAGTTCTTC
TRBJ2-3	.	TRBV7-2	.	CASKVIGGATDTQYF	TGTGCCAGCAAGGTCATTGGGGGGGCCACAGATACGCAGTATTTT
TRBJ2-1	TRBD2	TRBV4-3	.	CASSQELAGGAGEQFF	TGCGCCAGCAGCCAAGAGCTGGCCGGGGGGGCCGGTGAGCAGTTCTTC
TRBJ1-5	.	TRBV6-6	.	CASSYEGGALQPQHF	TGTGCCAGCAGTTACGAGGGGGGGGCGCTTCAGCCCCAGCATTTT
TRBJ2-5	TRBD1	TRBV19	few	CASSIQGQQETQYF	TGTGCCAGTAGTATCCAGGGACAGCAAGAGACCCAGTACTTC
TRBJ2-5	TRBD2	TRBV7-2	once	CASSRELAGALKETQYF	TGTGCCAGCAGCCGGGAGCTAGCGGGGGCCCTGAAGGAGACCCAGTACTTC